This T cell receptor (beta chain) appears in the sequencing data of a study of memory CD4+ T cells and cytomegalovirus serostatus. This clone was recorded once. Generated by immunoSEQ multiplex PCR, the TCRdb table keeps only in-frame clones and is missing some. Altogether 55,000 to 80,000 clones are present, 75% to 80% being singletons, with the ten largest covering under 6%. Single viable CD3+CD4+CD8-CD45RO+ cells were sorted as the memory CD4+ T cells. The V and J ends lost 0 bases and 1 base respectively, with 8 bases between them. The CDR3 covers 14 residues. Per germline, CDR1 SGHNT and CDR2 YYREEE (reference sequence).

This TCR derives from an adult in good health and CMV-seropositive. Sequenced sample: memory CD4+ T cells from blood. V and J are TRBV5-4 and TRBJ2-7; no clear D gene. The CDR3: CASSLGGRSYEQYF. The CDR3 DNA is TGTGCCAGCAGCTTGGGCGGACGGTCCTACGAGCAGTACTTC.